The present entry profiles one T cell receptor (beta chain) with its context. Its antigen is not known. The CDR3 is made up of 14 amino acids. V lost 1 base, J lost 4 bases, and 10 bases lay in between. Germline assignment: CDR1 MGHRA and CDR2 YSYEKL. Use of 60 Vbeta and 13 Jbeta primers characterized the PCR. Profiled with immunoSEQ multiplex PCR; TCRdb holds only in-frame clones, not every one. The sample gives about 210,000 clones, about 80% of which show up once; roughly a tenth is in the top ten. This specimen belongs to a study of cytomegalovirus exposure and HLA in healthy donors. Overall study findings and caveats: The study carried out a later analysis of TCR beta sequences. It associated approximately 15,000 of them with specific HLA alleles at a false discovery rate of 0.05.

V gene TRBV4-1 combines with J gene TRBJ1-2; no clear D gene. This TCR was recovered from a woman aged 45 to 65 in good health and CMV-seropositive. Sequencing was performed on PBMCs. CDR3 sequence: CASSQGGNLYGYTF. CDR3 DNA: TGCGCCAGCAGCCAAGGCGGAAACCTCTATGGCTACACCTTC.